The 4 T cell receptor beta chains below come from one sample, sequenced in a study of CD8+ T cells in alopecia areata. Once RNA had been extracted, it was reverse transcribed into cDNA to act as the sequencing template. Profiling relied on immunoSEQ multiplex PCR, and the TCRdb table lists in-frame clones only, not all of them. Here the sample spans fewer than 250,000 clones, 35% to 45% being singletons. Treatment denoted: oral pan-JAK inhibitor, 5-10 mg twice daily. Sequences were derived from CD4+ T cells sorted from blood, sampled between weeks 30 and 35, from a patient treated with tofacitinib. Every receptor here comes from a human donor with alopecia areata.

This clone was counted a single time. The rearrangement links TRBV6-9 to TRBJ2-5; TRBD2 might be the D (5 bases). V was clipped by 6 bases and J by 0 bases, with 14 bases between them. Germline CDR1 and CDR2: MNHGY and SVAAGI. This CDR3 spans 15 amino acids. The DNA for the CDR3 is TGTGCCAGCAGCAGCGGCAGAAAGTACCAAGAGACCCAGTACTTC. Translating gives CASSSGRKYQETQYF.

This clone has a handful of counts. The genes are TRBV5-6 and TRBJ2-1; 12 nucleotides agree with TRBD2. V lost 2 bases and J lost 4; bases outside the gene matches: 7. The CDR3 covers 17 residues. Germline V gives CDR1 SGHDT, CDR2 YYEEEE. CDR3 sequence reads: CASSLRLAGELYNEQFF. DNA of the CDR3: TGTGCCAGCAGCTTAAGACTAGCGGGAGAGTTATACAATGAGCAGTTCTTC.

In this sample, this clone turned up a few times. The chain has TRBV23-1 and TRBJ1-2, with TRBD1 matching over 9 bases. TRBV23-1 is labeled an ORF, and its function is uncertain. After removal of 1 base from V and 6 bases from J, the junction contained 18 bases not matched to a gene. This CDR3 has 19 amino acids. The CDR3 is CASSQLVRPGQGGFDGYTF. The CDR3 DNA reads TGCGCCAGCAGTCAATTAGTACGCCCGGGACAGGGTGGTTTTGATGGCTACACCTTC.

The chain has TRBV7-3 and TRBJ2-1, with D possibly TRBD2 on 5 matching bases. V lost 5 bases to trimming and J lost 6 bases, with 5 bases between them. The length of the CDR3 is 11 residues. Germline V gene lookup returns CDR1 SGHTA and CDR2 FQGTGA. The CDR3 nucleotides are TGTGCCAGCAGCGAGGGCAATGAGCAGTTCTTC. It translates to CASSEGNEQFF.